The next 21 T cell receptor beta chains were all read from a single sample in a study of tissue T cells after allogeneic stem cell transplantation. Clones were sequenced by immunoSEQ multiplex PCR, and TCRdb holds only the in-frame ones, with some missing. The sample lists 5,500 to 7,500 clones; 48% were seen once. Documented time point: mouse harvest day 7 after allogeneic transplant. The graft held 10^6 splenic CD5+ T cells and 10^7 T-cell-depleted bone marrow cells. Sequencing was performed on lymph node tissue. Receptors were obtained from a female BALB/c mouse given C57BL/6 T cells with graft-versus-host disease after an allogeneic hematopoietic cell transplant.

This clone was picked up a small number of times. Genes here carry mouse names. Read data end 1 residue before the CDR3 end; the end is taken from the germline J gene. This rearrangement joins TRBV15 to TRBJ1-4; possible D gene TRBD1, 5 bases. The V end lost 6 bases, the J end lost 0 bases, and 8 bases lay between the germline ends. There are 14 residues in the CDR3. CDR1 SGHND and CDR2 FRSKSL come from the germline V gene. This CDR3 is CASSRGVSNERLFF. Incomplete CDR3 DNA: TGTGCCAGCAGCCGGGGGGTTTCCAACGAAAGATTATTT.

This clone was seen a few times. Each gene name is a mouse one. The CDR3 end lies 1 residue beyond the end of the read and is filled in from the germline J gene. This chain connects TRBV12-2 to TRBJ1-3, with 8 positions matching TRBD1. This CDR3 contains 16 residues. V gave up 3 bases and J gave up 0 bases; unmatched junction bases: 6. The germline V gene has CDR1 SGHLS and CDR2 HYDKME. Here the CDR3 reads CASSFRQGNSGNTLYF. Incomplete CDR3 DNA: TGTGCCAGCTCTTTCCGACAGGGGAATTCTGGAAATACGCTCTAT. Full variable domain (remainder filled in from reference TRBV12-2 and TRBJ1-3): NSGVVQSPRYIIKGKGERSILKCIPISGHLSVAWYQQTQGQELKFFIQHYDKMERDKGNLPSRFSVQQFDDYHSEMNMSALELEDSAVYFCASSFRQGNSGNTLYFGEGSRLIVV.

As for this clone: Mouse gene names and germline throughout. The read ends 1 residue shy of where the CDR3 ends; the end is completed using the germline J gene. This chain joins TRBV26 and TRBJ2-7, with TRBD1 identical over 7 bases. J gave up 2 bases and V 8 bases, and 6 bases lay outside the gene matches. The CDR3 sequence is 13 residues long. The V gene's germline CDR1 is KGHPV and CDR2 FQNQEV (reference sequence). The sequenced CDR3 bases are TGTGCCAGCCAGGCGGGACAGCCCTATGAACAGTAC. This encodes CASQAGQPYEQY. The entire CDR3 protein reads CASQAGQPYEQYF.

Comment on this clone: Gene names are the mouse ones. Coverage ceases 1 residue before the CDR3 finishes, and the germline J gene fills in the end. The chain employs TRBV26 and TRBJ1-3; TRBD1 matches at 7 bases. CDR3 length: 15 amino acids. The ends lost 2 bases at V and 1 base at J; junction bases unmatched: 2. Germline V gives CDR1 KGHPV, CDR2 FQNQEV (reference sequence). The CDR3 DNA, read in part, is TGTGCCAGCAGTCTGACAGGGGCATCTGGAAATACGCTCTAT. This gives the protein CASSLTGASGNTLY. The whole CDR3 sequence reads CASSLTGASGNTLYF.

This clone was detected a few times. The gene symbols are mouse symbols. The missing CDR3 end, 1 residue past where the read stops, is filled in from the germline J gene. This sequence joins TRBV16 and TRBJ2-4; the match to TRBD2 covers 7 bases. The CDR3 has 16 amino acids. V was clipped by 1 base and J by 0 bases; unmatched bases: 4. Germline V lookup: CDR1 SGHSA, CDR2 FRNQAP. CDR3 sequence: CASSLGWGFSQNTLYF. CDR3 DNA, as far as it was read: TGTGCAAGCAGCTTAGGCTGGGGGTTTAGTCAAAACACCTTGTAC. Based on the CDR3 plus reference TRBV16 and TRBJ2-4, the full variable domain is NAGVIQTPRHKVTGKGQEATLWCEPISGHSAVFWYRQTIVQGLEFLTYFRNQAPIDDSGMPKERFSAQMPNQSHSTLKIQSTQPQDSAVYLCASSLGWGFSQNTLYFGAGTRLSVL.

As concerns this clone: Mouse names are used for the genes. The read ends 1 residue before the CDR3 terminus; that terminus is restored from the germline J gene. V usage is TRBV26 and J usage is TRBJ1-4; D remains ambiguous. Between the trimmed V and J ends, which lost 3 bases and 3 bases, there was a span of 5 bases. The CDR3 consists of 13 residues. Germline loops: CDR1 KGHPV, CDR2 FQNQEV (reference sequence). The sequenced CDR3 bases are TGTGCCAGCAGTCTTTCAGCCAACGAAAGATTATTT. This encodes CASSLSANERLF. The CDR3, in full, reads CASSLSANERLFF.

This clone was observed a few times. The genes are named according to mouse. The read terminates 1 residue before the CDR3 end, so the remaining end is supplied by the germline J gene. The same CDR3 can be traced to other DNA sequences in this sample. The J gene is TRBJ2-7, the V gene TRBV26; D is uncertain. V lost 2 bases, J lost 4 bases, and 3 bases lay in between. Germline loops: CDR1 KGHPV, CDR2 FQNQEV (reference sequence). This CDR3 comprises 11 residues. The CDR3 bases that were read are TGTGCCAGCAGTCTGGGTTATGAACAGTAC. Protein sequence: CASSLGYEQY. The full-length CDR3 reads as CASSLGYEQYF.

For this clone: Gene names follow the mouse nomenclature. The read ends 1 residue before the CDR3 terminus; that terminus is restored from the germline J gene. V and J are TRBV3 and TRBJ1-2; possibly TRBD1 for D (5 bases). The CDR3 covers 14 residues. Looked up from germline, CDR1 is SNHLY and CDR2 is FYNGKV (reference sequence). Between the trimmed V and J ends, which lost 5 bases and 0 bases, there was a span of 10 bases. The CDR3 DNA, read in part, is TGTGCCAGCAGCAGGACAAATGCAAACTCCGACTACACC. It specifies CASSRTNANSDYT. The full CDR3 reads CASSRTNANSDYTF.

This clone was counted a single time. Gene names follow the mouse nomenclature. Read coverage stops 1 residue before the CDR3 terminus; the germline J gene supplies the remainder. The chain is built from TRBV26 and TRBJ2-5; D might be TRBD1 (6 bases). The ends were cut back, 3 bases at V and 2 bases at J, with 9 bases in the middle. The CDR3 extends over 14 amino acids. CDR1 and CDR2 from the germline V gene are KGHPV and FQNQEV (reference sequence). CDR3 sequence: CASSLGTFQDTQYF. The part of the CDR3 DNA that was read is TGTGCCAGCAGTCTCGGGACATTCCAAGACACCCAGTAC.

In regard to this clone: The listed genes are named as in mouse. The CDR3 region is CASSLDRDAEQFF. CDR3 DNA (partial): TGTGCCAGCAGCCTGGACAGGGACGCTGAGCAGTTC. The gene calls are TRBV5 and TRBJ2-1; 8 bases align to TRBD1. The read halts 1 residue ahead of the CDR3 end, with the missing end drawn from the germline J gene. J lost 7 bases, V lost 4 bases, and 3 bases had no gene match. Looked up from germline, CDR1 is LGHNA and CDR2 is YNLKQL (reference sequence). The CDR3 is 13 residues long.

A remark on this clone: Germline and genes: mouse. The read halts 1 residue ahead of the CDR3 end, with the missing end drawn from the germline J gene. The rearrangement joins TRBV3 to TRBJ2-3; D remains unclear. There are 12 residues in the CDR3. Germline V gene data show CDR1 as SNHLY and CDR2 as FYNGKV (reference sequence). Trimming took off 6 bases at V and 0 bases at J, with 4 bases between the two ends. The covered CDR3 bases are TGTGCCAGCAGGTCTAGTGCAGAAACGCTGTAT. It is translated as CASRSSAETLY. The whole CDR3 sequence reads CASRSSAETLYF.

This clone was detected a few times. Gene labels here are mouse ones. The CDR3 is cut off 1 residue early in the read; its end comes from the germline J gene. This chain connects TRBV13-3 to TRBJ1-6; TRBD1 matches 7 bases. TRBJ1-6 is placed among ORFs of uncertain function. Germline CDR1 and CDR2: NNHDY and SYVADS. The CDR3 loop spans 13 amino acids. Trimming took 7 bases from V and 3 from J; bases not matched to a gene: 1. The CDR3 sequence: CASRDSYNSPLYF. Incomplete CDR3 DNA: TGTGCCAGCCGGGACAGCTATAATTCGCCCCTCTAC.

Concerning this clone: Gene names follow the mouse nomenclature. Sequencing ends 1 residue short of the CDR3 end; the germline J gene provides the rest. The chain combines TRBV26 with TRBJ1-3; 8 bases align to TRBD1. The CDR3 consists of 16 residues. Per germline, CDR1 KGHPV and CDR2 FQNQEV (reference sequence). Losses at the gene ends were 2 bases for V and 0 bases for J; bases not matched to a gene: 3. The sequenced CDR3 bases are TGTGCCAGCAGTCTGGGGACAGGAAATTCTGGAAATACGCTCTAT. It yields the protein CASSLGTGNSGNTLY. The entire CDR3 protein is CASSLGTGNSGNTLYF.

This clone was picked up one time. Germline and genes here are mouse. The CDR3 end is not reached by the read, which stops 1 residue before it; the germline J gene fills it in. The genes are TRBV15 and TRBJ1-3; tentatively, D is TRBD1 (5 bases). The germline CDR1 and CDR2 sequences are SGHND and FRSKSL. The CDR3 sequence is 16 residues long. V was trimmed by 3 bases and J by 0 bases, leaving 12 bases between them. The DNA read from the CDR3 is TGTGCCAGCAGTTTTTTGGAGGGGAATTCTGGAAATACGCTCTAT. Amino acids: CASSFLEGNSGNTLY. The whole CDR3 sequence reads CASSFLEGNSGNTLYF.

Remarks on this clone: The genes are named according to mouse. CDR3 DNA, as far as it was read: TGTGCCAGCAGACTGGGGGCCGGCTATGCTGAGCAGTTC. It specifies CASRLGAGYAEQF. The CDR3 in its entirety is CASRLGAGYAEQFF. V usage is TRBV3 and J usage is TRBJ2-1; 8 positions agree with TRBD2. Read coverage stops 1 residue before the CDR3 terminus; the germline J gene supplies the remainder. From germline, CDR1 is SNHLY and CDR2 FYNGKV (reference sequence). CDR3 size: 14 residues. With V trimmed by 6 bases and J by 3 bases, 4 bases remained unmatched.

This clone has just a few counts. Mouse germline and gene names are used. With the read ending 1 residue before the CDR3 end, the germline J gene is used to fill in that end. The chain has TRBV13-2 and TRBJ2-7; D is uncertain. V dropped 5 bases and J dropped 0 bases, with 6 bases sitting between them. The germline V gene has CDR1 NNHNN and CDR2 SYGAGS (reference sequence). The CDR3 spans 12 residues. The CDR3 protein is CASGRLSYEQYF. CDR3 DNA, as far as it was read: TGTGCCAGCGGGCGTCTCTCCTATGAACAGTAC.

This clone has only a few counts. Genes and germline come from the mouse. The CDR3 is cut off 1 residue early in the read; its end comes from the germline J gene. The chain links TRBV4 to TRBJ2-7, with D possibly matching TRBD2 (6 bases). Per germline, CDR1 LGHDT and CDR2 YNNKQL (reference sequence). Trimming removed 4 bases at V and 0 bases at J, with 10 bases between. The length of the CDR3 is 14 residues. The CDR3 is CASSSWGSSYEQYF. The part of the CDR3 DNA that was read is TGTGCCAGCAGCTCCTGGGGTTCCTCCTATGAACAGTAC.

Concerning this clone: Gene names and germline match the mouse. The read finishes 1 residue shy of the CDR3 end, and the germline J gene is used to complete it. V and J are TRBV23 and TRBJ2-1. Germline V gene data show CDR1 as KGHTA and CDR2 as FQNQQP. The CDR3 is 13 amino acids. The CDR3: CSSSQSREAEQFF. The covered CDR3 bases are TGCTCCAGCAGTCAATCGCGGGAGGCTGAGCAGTTC.

Concerning this clone: Gene names follow the mouse nomenclature. The read terminates 1 residue ahead of where the CDR3 ends, so the germline J gene completes it. V and J are TRBV26 and TRBJ1-4; 7 bases line up with TRBD1. V was pared by 5 bases and J by 6 bases, with 3 bases of the junction left unmatched. Germline V lookup: CDR1 KGHPV, CDR2 FQNQEV (reference sequence). The CDR3 runs to 13 residues. The sequenced part of the CDR3 DNA is TGTGCCAGCAGTGGGACAGCCCACGAAAGATTATTT. This encodes CASSGTAHERLF. The whole CDR3 region reads CASSGTAHERLFF.

This clone was counted only a few times. Gene names refer to mouse genes. The CDR3 extends 1 residue past the end of the read, so its final part is completed from the germline J gene. The V and J genes are TRBV1 and TRBJ1-5; no definite D call. The CDR3 totals 12 residues. V lost 4 bases, J lost 6 bases, and 7 bases lay in between. Germline V gives CDR1 NSQYPW, CDR2 LRSPGD (reference sequence). The CDR3 loop is CTCSGRSQAPLF. The sequenced part of the CDR3 DNA is TGCACCTGCAGTGGCAGGAGCCAGGCTCCGCTT. Full variable domain (rest looked up from reference TRBV1 and TRBJ1-5): VTLLEQNPRWRLVPRGQAVNLRCILKNSQYPWMSWYQQDLQKQLQWLFTLRSPGDKEVKSLPGADYLATRVTDTELRLQVANMSQGRTLYCTCSGRSQAPLFGEGTRLSVL.

With respect to this clone: Gene names follow the mouse nomenclature. The CDR3 DNA, read in part, is TGTGCCAGCAGCCCTCAGGGTAACTATGCTGAGCAGTTC. Amino acid sequence: CASSPQGNYAEQF. The full CDR3 is CASSPQGNYAEQFF. The chain couples TRBV4 to TRBJ2-1; the D gene is possibly TRBD1 (5 bases). The observed sequence ends 1 residue before the CDR3 terminus, with the missing tail filled in from the germline J gene. The CDR3 sequence is 14 residues long. V lost 5 bases to trimming and J lost 0 bases, with 8 bases between them. Germline values: CDR1 LGHDT, CDR2 YNNKQL (reference sequence). The full variable domain, its missing parts supplied by reference TRBV4 and TRBJ2-1, is ETAVFQTPNYHVTQVGNEVSFNCKQTLGHDTMYWYKQDSKKLLKIMFSYNNKQLIVNETVPRRFSPQSSDKAHLNLRIKSVEPEDSAVYLCASSPQGNYAEQFFGPGTRLTVL.